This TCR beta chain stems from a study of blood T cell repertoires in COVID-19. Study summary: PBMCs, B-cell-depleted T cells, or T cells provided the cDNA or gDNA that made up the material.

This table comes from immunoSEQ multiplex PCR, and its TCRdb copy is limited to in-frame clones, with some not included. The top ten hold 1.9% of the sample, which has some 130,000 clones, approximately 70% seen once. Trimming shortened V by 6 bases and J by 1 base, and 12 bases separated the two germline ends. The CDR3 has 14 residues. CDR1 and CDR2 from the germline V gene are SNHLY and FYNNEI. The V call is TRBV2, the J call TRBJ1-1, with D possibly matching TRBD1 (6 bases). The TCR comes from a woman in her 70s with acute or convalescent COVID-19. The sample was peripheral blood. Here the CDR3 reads CASSQGTGNTEAFF. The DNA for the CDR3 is TGTGCCAGCAGCCAGGGGACGGGGAACACTGAAGCTTTCTTT.